These T cell receptor beta chains were read from a single sample in a study of blood T cell repertoires in COVID-19. Sequencing was performed with immunoSEQ multiplex PCR; in TCRdb, only in-frame clones are kept and a portion is missing. The sample contains roughly 300,000 clones, approximately 84% of which appear only once. The sequencing sample was made of peripheral blood. These receptors were taken from a human donor with COVID-19, enrolled during active disease. The donor label of this sample is uncertain. CDR3s include the opening cysteine and the closing phenylalanine or tryptophan. The D gene is left open where the match is weak. Rows give clone size only sometimes, using once, few, many, or a class for an expanded clone.

d_gene: -
j_gene: TRBJ2-2
abundance: once
v_gene: TRBV12-5
CDR3nt: TGTGCTAGTGGTTTGGGGCAGGGATCCGGGGAGCTGTTTTTT
CDR3aa: CASGLGQGSGELFF

d_gene: -
j_gene: TRBJ1-1
abundance: -
v_gene: TRBV11-2
CDR3nt: TGTGCCAGCAGCTTCCGAGATATGAACACTGAAGCTTTCTTT
CDR3aa: CASSFRDMNTEAFF

d_gene: TRBD1
j_gene: TRBJ1-4
abundance: -
v_gene: TRBV5-8
CDR3nt: TGTGCCAGCAGCTTGGCCCTTACGACAGGGGGCTTTGGTAATGAAAAACTGTTTTTT
CDR3aa: CASSLALTTGGFGNEKLFF

d_gene: TRBD1
j_gene: TRBJ1-1
abundance: -
v_gene: TRBV2
CDR3nt: TGTGCCAGCGAAGACAGGGGGCATTTATCTGAAGCTTTCTTT
CDR3aa: CASEDRGHLSEAFF

d_gene: TRBD1
j_gene: TRBJ2-7
abundance: -
v_gene: TRBV9
CDR3nt: TGTGCCAGCAGCCCCCAATGGGACAGGACGTACGAGCAGTACTTC
CDR3aa: CASSPQWDRTYEQYF

d_gene: TRBD1
j_gene: TRBJ2-7
abundance: -
v_gene: TRBV5-1
CDR3nt: TGCGCCAGCAGCAGTGGGACAGTACAGACCTACGAGCAGTACTTC
CDR3aa: CASSSGTVQTYEQYF

d_gene: -
j_gene: TRBJ2-1
abundance: -
v_gene: TRBV11-2
CDR3nt: TGTGCCAGCAGCTTCGGGAGAGACTACAATGAGCAGTTCTTC
CDR3aa: CASSFGRDYNEQFF

d_gene: -
j_gene: TRBJ2-7
abundance: once
v_gene: TRBV27
CDR3nt: TGTGCCAGCAGTTTTGGGGGGAGCTCCTACGAGCAGTACTTC
CDR3aa: CASSFGGSSYEQYF

d_gene: -
j_gene: TRBJ2-2
abundance: -
v_gene: TRBV10-3
CDR3nt: TGTGCCATCAGTGAGGCGGGACTCACGAACACCGGGGAGCTGTTTTTT
CDR3aa: CAISEAGLTNTGELFF

d_gene: -
j_gene: TRBJ2-7
abundance: -
v_gene: TRBV3-1/TRBV3-2
CDR3nt: TGTGCCAGCAGCCAACTGCAGGGGTCCGAGCAGTACTTC
CDR3aa: CASSQLQGSEQYF

d_gene: TRBD2
j_gene: TRBJ2-1
abundance: -
v_gene: TRBV6-4
CDR3nt: TGTGCCAGCAGTGACCCGCGACTAGCGGGAGGGGGTGAGCAGTTCTTC
CDR3aa: CASSDPRLAGGGEQFF

d_gene: TRBD1
j_gene: TRBJ1-2
abundance: -
v_gene: TRBV5-1
CDR3nt: TGCGCCAGCAGCGCAGAAGGACAGGGCTATTTGGATGGCTACACCTTC
CDR3aa: CASSAEGQGYLDGYTF

d_gene: TRBD1
j_gene: TRBJ1-4
abundance: -
v_gene: TRBV4-3
CDR3nt: TGCGCCAGCAGCCAAGAGGGGAGGACAGGGGATGAAAAACTGTTTTTT
CDR3aa: CASSQEGRTGDEKLFF

d_gene: -
j_gene: TRBJ2-1
abundance: -
v_gene: TRBV11-2
CDR3nt: TGTGCCAGCAACCGGTTTAGAGAGCGTGAGCAGTTCTTC
CDR3aa: CASNRFREREQFF

d_gene: TRBD2
j_gene: TRBJ2-7
abundance: -
v_gene: TRBV18
CDR3nt: TGTGCCAGCTCACCAACTAGCGGGAGAGCCGAGCAGTACTTC
CDR3aa: CASSPTSGRAEQYF

d_gene: -
j_gene: TRBJ2-5
abundance: -
v_gene: TRBV6-5
CDR3nt: TGTGCCAGCAGTTACTCGAGAACCCGGGAGACCCAGTACTTC
CDR3aa: CASSYSRTRETQYF

d_gene: -
j_gene: TRBJ2-5
abundance: -
v_gene: TRBV5-1
CDR3nt: TGCGCCAGCAGCGTCCCCCCCACGCAGGAGACCCAGTACTTC
CDR3aa: CASSVPPTQETQYF

d_gene: -
j_gene: TRBJ1-2
abundance: once
v_gene: TRBV10-2
CDR3nt: TGCGCCACGAGTCAGGGGCTGATCTATGGCTACACCTTC
CDR3aa: CATSQGLIYGYTF

d_gene: TRBD2
j_gene: TRBJ2-1
abundance: -
v_gene: TRBV3-1/TRBV3-2
CDR3nt: TGTGCCAGCAGCCAAGATCTAGCGGGAAACAATGAGCAGTTCTTC
CDR3aa: CASSQDLAGNNEQFF

d_gene: TRBD2
j_gene: TRBJ2-1
abundance: many
v_gene: TRBV3-1/TRBV3-2
CDR3nt: TGTGCCAGCAGCCAAGTTTCAGTTCTAGCGGGCAATGAGCAGTTCTTC
CDR3aa: CASSQVSVLAGNEQFF

d_gene: TRBD2
j_gene: TRBJ2-5
abundance: -
v_gene: TRBV28
CDR3nt: TGTGCCAGTATCCCGGGACTAGCGGAGGGAGAGACCCAGTACTTC
CDR3aa: CASIPGLAEGETQYF

d_gene: TRBD2
j_gene: TRBJ2-1
abundance: -
v_gene: TRBV5-4
CDR3nt: TGTGCCAGCAGCTTGGAGGCGGGGGGCCCTAGTAATGAGCAGTTCTTC
CDR3aa: CASSLEAGGPSNEQFF

d_gene: TRBD1
j_gene: TRBJ2-3
abundance: -
v_gene: TRBV19
CDR3nt: TGTGCCAGTAGTGCTAGACAGGGGGCAACGGTCGCAGATACGCAGTATTTT
CDR3aa: CASSARQGATVADTQYF

d_gene: -
j_gene: TRBJ2-1
abundance: -
v_gene: TRBV6-5
CDR3nt: TGTGCCAGCAGGTCCCCCGGGGTTGGTGAGCAGTTCTTC
CDR3aa: CASRSPGVGEQFF

d_gene: -
j_gene: TRBJ1-1
abundance: once
v_gene: TRBV6-5
CDR3nt: TGTGCCAGCAGGCCTGGGGGCAGAGCTGAAGCTTTCTTT
CDR3aa: CASRPGGRAEAFF